These 8 T cell receptor beta chains share one sample of origin, sequenced in a study of shared clonotypes between healthy human individuals. Sequenced by immunoSEQ multiplex PCR; TCRdb stores in-frame clones only, minus some. The sample has 2 million to 2.5 million clones, approximately 96% seen once. The source material was naive CD4+ T cells sorted from blood. Subset meaning: CD45RA+ positively selected. The receptor source for this set is a man aged 18 to 35 in good health.

The chain links TRBV4-3 to TRBJ1-2, with TRBD1 matching over 9 bases. Unmatched junction bases numbered 10, after V lost 1 base and J lost 7 bases. Germline V gives CDR1 LGHNA, CDR2 YSLEER. The CDR3 covers 16 residues. The CDR3 region is CASSQAFPGTGFGYTF. The DNA for the CDR3 is TGCGCCAGCAGCCAAGCGTTCCCCGGGACAGGGTTTGGCTACACCTTC.

Note on this clone: Other DNA sequences in this specimen translate into the identical CDR3. The rearrangement uses TRBV18 and TRBJ1-2; D is uncertain. This CDR3 contains 13 residues. V was trimmed by 2 bases and J by 2 bases, leaving 6 bases between them. Germline V gene lookup returns CDR1 KGHSH and CDR2 LQKENI. Written as DNA, the CDR3 is TGTGCCAGCTCACCAGAAGGGAACTATGGCTACACCTTC. This codes for CASSPEGNYGYTF.

The CDR3 DNA sequence: TGTGCCATCAGCTTCATTACAGGGGGCGTAGGGACCGGGGAGCTGTTTTTT. Translating it yields CAISFITGGVGTGELFF. The chain joins TRBV10-3 to TRBJ2-2; TRBD1 agrees at 9 bases. The V and J ends lost 6 bases and 5 bases, in that order; junction bases with no gene match: 13. From germline, CDR1 is ENHRY and CDR2 SYGVKD. The CDR3 runs 17 residues.

The V gene is TRBV19, the J gene TRBJ1-5; D might be TRBD1 (6 bases). The CDR3 is made up of 15 amino acids. The V gene's germline CDR1 is LNHDA and CDR2 SQIVND (reference sequence). Between the trimmed V and J ends, which lost 1 base and 6 bases, there was a span of 13 bases. CDR3 residues: CASSIAARGGQPQHF. Written as DNA, the CDR3 is TGTGCCAGTAGTATAGCTGCCAGGGGAGGTCAGCCCCAGCATTTT.

The V gene is TRBV27, the J gene TRBJ1-1; 8 nucleotides line up with TRBD1. With 4 bases clipped from V and 1 base from J, the junction kept 8 bases outside the gene matches. The CDR3 is 16 amino acids. Germline V gives CDR1 MNHEY, CDR2 SMNVEV (reference sequence). CDR3 sequence: CASSSLQGGGNTEAFF. CDR3 sequence (DNA): TGTGCCAGCAGTTCCCTACAGGGGGGCGGGAACACTGAAGCTTTCTTT.

The V gene is TRBV19, the J gene TRBJ2-7, with 9 positions matching TRBD1. Germline V lookup: CDR1 LNHDA, CDR2 SQIVND (reference sequence). CDR3 size: 14 residues. The V segment lost 5 bases and the J segment 3 bases; nucleotides outside the gene matches: 5. Here the CDR3 DNA reads TGTGCCAGTAGTGAGACAGGGGGAGGCTACGAGCAGTACTTC. Translated, it gives CASSETGGGYEQYF.

The J gene is TRBJ1-5, the V gene TRBV27; 7 nucleotides align to TRBD1. The CDR3 length is 12 residues. V shed 8 bases and J 4 bases; nucleotides not matched to a gene: 2. Germline lookup yields CDR1 MNHEY and CDR2 SMNVEV (reference sequence). CDR3 DNA sequence: TGTGCCAGCCAGGGGGGGAATCAGCCCCAGCATTTT. This gives the protein CASQGGNQPQHF.

The V and J genes are TRBV2 and TRBJ1-5, with TRBD1 matching 11 bases. J gave up 0 bases and V 5 bases, and 6 bases lay outside the gene matches. The CDR3 is made up of 17 amino acids. CDR1 is SNHLY and CDR2 is FYNNEI in the germline V gene. The DNA of the CDR3 is TGTGCCAGCAGTTGGACAGGGGGCGCGTATAGCAATCAGCCCCAGCATTTT. This translates into CASSWTGGAYSNQPQHF.